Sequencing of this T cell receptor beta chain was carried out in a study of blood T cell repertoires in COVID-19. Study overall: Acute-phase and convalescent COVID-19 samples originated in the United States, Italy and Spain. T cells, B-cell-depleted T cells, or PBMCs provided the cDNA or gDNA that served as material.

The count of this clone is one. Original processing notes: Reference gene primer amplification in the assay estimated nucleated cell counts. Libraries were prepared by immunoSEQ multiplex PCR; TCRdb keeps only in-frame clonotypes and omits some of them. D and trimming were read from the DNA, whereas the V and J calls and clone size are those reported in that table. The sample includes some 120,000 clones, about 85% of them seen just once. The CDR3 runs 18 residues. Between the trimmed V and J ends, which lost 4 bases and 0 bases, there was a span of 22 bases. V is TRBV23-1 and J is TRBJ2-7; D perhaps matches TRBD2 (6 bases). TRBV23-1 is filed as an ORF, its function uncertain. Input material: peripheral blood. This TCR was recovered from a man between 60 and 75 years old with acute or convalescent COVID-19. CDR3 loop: CASSPSISSSESSYEQYF. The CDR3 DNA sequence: TGCGCCAGCAGTCCCTCGATATCTTCTAGCGAGAGCTCCTACGAGCAGTACTTC.